Below are 6 T cell receptor beta chains sequenced from a single sample in a study of T cells in Graves' hyperthyroidism and ophthalmopathy. There were TCR beta CDR3 regions amplified from RNA transcripts. First-round RT-PCR with HTBI primers amplified the TCR CDR3 region. TCRdb redid the calling of the multiplex PCR reads with MiXCR, one entry per CDR3 protein. The table lists 490,000 or so distinct CDR3 sequences, 40% to 50% of them singletons, with around two fifths in the top ten. The specimen was peripheral blood or thyroid tissue (not recorded which). These receptors all stem from an adult woman with Graves' disease, either hyperthyroidism or ophthalmopathy (not recorded which).

This chain links TRBV15 with TRBJ1-1; 7 bases are shared with TRBD1. J gave up 4 bases and V 3 bases, and 8 bases lay outside the gene matches. The CDR3 is 15 residues long. Looked up from germline, CDR1 is LNHNV and CDR2 is YYDKDF (reference sequence). The CDR3 DNA reads as TGTGCCACCAGCAGCCGACAGGGTGAGAGCACTGAAGCTTTCTTT. It is translated as CATSSRQGESTEAFF.

This clonotype showed up many times. The chain's CDR3 is CASSSGTLRETQYF. Here the CDR3 DNA reads TGTGCCAGCAGTTCCGGGACTCTGAGGGAGACCCAGTACTTC. This chain uses TRBV28 with TRBJ2-5; D is perhaps TRBD2 (6 bases). Trimming removed 4 bases from V and 5 bases from J, with 14 bases in between. The germline CDR1 and CDR2 sequences are MDHEN and SYDVKM. CDR3 length: 14 amino acids.

Regarding this clonotype: Relative to the germline gene, one junction end is altered; a read error may explain this. This rearrangement joins TRBV7-9 to TRBJ1-5; TRBD1 aligns across 8 bases. The CDR3 spans 14 residues. CDR1 and CDR2 from the germline V gene are SEHNR and FQNEAQ (reference sequence). CDR3 DNA sequence: TGTGCCAACAGCTCGGACAGGGGCAATCAGCCCCAGCATTTT. It encodes CANSSDRGNQPQHF.

As regards this clonotype: One end of the junction varies from germline; a read error may be responsible. V gene TRBV11-2 combines with J gene TRBJ1-4, with D unresolved. The CDR3 covers 15 residues. CDR1 and CDR2 from the germline V gene are SGHAT and FQNNGV. CDR3 bases: TGCGCCAGCAGCCAAGAAGGGCCCTTGGATGAAAAACTGTTTTTT. Residues: CASSQEGPLDEKLFF.

This clonotype was recorded at least ten times. This chain joins TRBV24-1 and TRBJ1-2; a weak D match, TRBD1 (5 bases). CDR1 and CDR2 from the germline V gene are KGHDR and SFDVKD. Trimming shortened V by 4 bases and J by 8 bases, and 10 bases separated the two germline ends. CDR3 size: 12 residues. CDR3 nucleotides: TGTGCCACCAGTGAAGGGGATGAAGGCTACACCTTC. Protein product: CATSEGDEGYTF.

This clonotype was counted at least ten times. CDR3 protein: CATGQGGYEQYF. CDR3 bases: TGTGCCACAGGACAGGGGGGATACGAGCAGTACTTC. The J gene is TRBJ2-7, the V gene TRBV10-3; 10 bases fit TRBD1. The CDR3 is 12 amino acids. After removal of 10 bases from V and 4 bases from J, the junction contained 4 bases not matched to a gene. Germline CDR1 and CDR2: ENHRY and SYGVKD.